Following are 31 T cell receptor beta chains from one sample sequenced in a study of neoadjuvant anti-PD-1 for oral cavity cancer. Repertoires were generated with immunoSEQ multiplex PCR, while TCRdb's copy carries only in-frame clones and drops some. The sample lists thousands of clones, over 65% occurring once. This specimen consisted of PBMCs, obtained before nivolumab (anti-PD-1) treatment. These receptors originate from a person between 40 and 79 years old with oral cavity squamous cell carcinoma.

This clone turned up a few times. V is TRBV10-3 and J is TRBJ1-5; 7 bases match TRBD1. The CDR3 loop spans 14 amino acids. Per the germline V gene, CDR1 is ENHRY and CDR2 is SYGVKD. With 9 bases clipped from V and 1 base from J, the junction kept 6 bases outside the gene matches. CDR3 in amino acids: CAIWTGASNQPQHF. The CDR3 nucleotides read TGTGCCATTTGGACAGGAGCGAGCAATCAGCCCCAGCATTTT.

This CDR3 reads CASSQGLAGTDTQYF. CDR3 bases: TGTGCCAGCAGTCAGGGACTAGCGGGCACAGATACGCAGTATTTT. The chain recombines TRBV2 with TRBJ2-3; TRBD2 agrees at 11 bases. The CDR3 totals 15 residues. V lost 5 bases to trimming and J lost 1 base; unmatched junction nucleotides: 2. From germline, CDR1 is SNHLY and CDR2 FYNNEI.

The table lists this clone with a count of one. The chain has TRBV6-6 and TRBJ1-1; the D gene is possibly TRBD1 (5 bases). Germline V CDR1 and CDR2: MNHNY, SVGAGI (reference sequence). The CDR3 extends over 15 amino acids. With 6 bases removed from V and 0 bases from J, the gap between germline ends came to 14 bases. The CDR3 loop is CASSPWGVLNTEAFF. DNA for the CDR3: TGTGCCAGCAGCCCCTGGGGGGTCCTGAACACTGAAGCTTTCTTT.

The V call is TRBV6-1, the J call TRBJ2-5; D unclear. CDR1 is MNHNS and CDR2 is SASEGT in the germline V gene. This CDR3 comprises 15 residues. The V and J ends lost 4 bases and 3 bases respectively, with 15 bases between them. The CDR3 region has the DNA TGTGCCAGCAGTGGGGTTATGGAGAAGGAAGAGACCCAGTACTTC. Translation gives CASSGVMEKEETQYF.

In nucleotides, the CDR3 is TGTGCCAGCAGTTACTCGGAAGCACGAAATGAGCAGTTCTTC. Amino acid sequence: CASSYSEARNEQFF. The chain employs TRBV6-6 and TRBJ2-1; D is uncertain. Germline V gene lookup returns CDR1 MNHNY and CDR2 SVGAGI (reference sequence). The CDR3 has 14 residues. The V and J ends lost 0 bases and 7 bases respectively, with 10 bases between them.

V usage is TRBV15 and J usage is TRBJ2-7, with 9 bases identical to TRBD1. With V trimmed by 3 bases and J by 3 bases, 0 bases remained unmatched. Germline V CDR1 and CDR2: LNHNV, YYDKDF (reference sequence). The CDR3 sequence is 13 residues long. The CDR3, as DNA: TGTGCCACCAGCAGGGACAGGGGCTACGAGCAGTACTTC. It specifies CATSRDRGYEQYF.

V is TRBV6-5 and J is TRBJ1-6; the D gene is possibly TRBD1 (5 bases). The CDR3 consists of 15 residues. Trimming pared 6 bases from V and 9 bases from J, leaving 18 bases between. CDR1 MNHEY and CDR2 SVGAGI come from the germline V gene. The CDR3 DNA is TGTGCCAGCAGCCTCCTCAGGGAGGGAAGTTCACCCCTCCACTTT. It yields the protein CASSLLREGSSPLHF.

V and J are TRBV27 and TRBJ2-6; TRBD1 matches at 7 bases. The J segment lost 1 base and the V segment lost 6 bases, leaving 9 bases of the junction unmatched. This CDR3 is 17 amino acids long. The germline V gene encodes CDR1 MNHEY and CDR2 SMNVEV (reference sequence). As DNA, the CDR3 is TGTGCCAGCAGGGCGCGGTCAGGGGGTTCTGGGGCCAACGTCCTGACTTTC. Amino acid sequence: CASRARSGGSGANVLTF.

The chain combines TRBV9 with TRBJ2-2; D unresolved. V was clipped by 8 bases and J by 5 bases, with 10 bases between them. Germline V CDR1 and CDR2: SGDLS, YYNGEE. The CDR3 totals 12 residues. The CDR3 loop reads CASGLGTGELFF. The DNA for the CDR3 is TGTGCCAGTGGATTGGGGACCGGGGAGCTGTTTTTT.

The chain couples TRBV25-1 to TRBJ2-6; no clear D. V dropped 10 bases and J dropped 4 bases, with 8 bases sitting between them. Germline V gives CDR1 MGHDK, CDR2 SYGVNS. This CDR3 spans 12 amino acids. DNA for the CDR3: TGTGCCACGTCCCCCGGGGCCAACGTCCTGACTTTC. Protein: CATSPGANVLTF.

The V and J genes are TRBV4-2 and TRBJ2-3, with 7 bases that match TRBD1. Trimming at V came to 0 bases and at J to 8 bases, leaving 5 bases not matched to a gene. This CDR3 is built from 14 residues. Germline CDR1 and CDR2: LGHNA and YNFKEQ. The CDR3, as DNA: TGTGCCAGCAGCCAAGACCGACAGGGAGCTACGCAGTATTTT. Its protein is CASSQDRQGATQYF.

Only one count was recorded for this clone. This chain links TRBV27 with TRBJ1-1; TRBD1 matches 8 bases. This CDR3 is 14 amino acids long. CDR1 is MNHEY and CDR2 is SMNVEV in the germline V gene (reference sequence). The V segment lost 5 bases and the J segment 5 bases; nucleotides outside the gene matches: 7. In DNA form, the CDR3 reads TGTGCCAGCAGTCCACAACAGGGGGGAACTGAAGCTTTCTTT. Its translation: CASSPQQGGTEAFF.

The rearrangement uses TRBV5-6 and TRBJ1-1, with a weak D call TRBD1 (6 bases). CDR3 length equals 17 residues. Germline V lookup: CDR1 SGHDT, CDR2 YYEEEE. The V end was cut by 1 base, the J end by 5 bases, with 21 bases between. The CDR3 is CASSLRYKVQGGTEAFF. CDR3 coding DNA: TGTGCCAGCAGCTTGAGATATAAGGTACAGGGAGGAACTGAAGCTTTCTTT.

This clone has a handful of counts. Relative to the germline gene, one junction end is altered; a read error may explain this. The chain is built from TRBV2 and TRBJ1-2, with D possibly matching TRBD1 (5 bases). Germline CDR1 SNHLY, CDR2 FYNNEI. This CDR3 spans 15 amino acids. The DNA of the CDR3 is TGTGCCAGCAGAACCGGGCTAGGGGCTAACTACGGCTACACCTTC. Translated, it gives CASRTGLGANYGYTF.

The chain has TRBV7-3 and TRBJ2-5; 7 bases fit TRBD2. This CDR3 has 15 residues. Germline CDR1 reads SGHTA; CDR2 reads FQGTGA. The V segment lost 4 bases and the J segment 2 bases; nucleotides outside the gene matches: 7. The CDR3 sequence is CASSSSGGTQETQYF. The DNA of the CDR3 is TGTGCCAGCAGCTCTTCGGGGGGAACGCAAGAGACCCAGTACTTC.

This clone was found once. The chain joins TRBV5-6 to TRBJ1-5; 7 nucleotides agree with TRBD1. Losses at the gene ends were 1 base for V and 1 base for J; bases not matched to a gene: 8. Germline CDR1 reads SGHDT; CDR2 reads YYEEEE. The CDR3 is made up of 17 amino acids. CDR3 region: CASSLFAGGVSNQPQHF. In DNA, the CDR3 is TGTGCCAGCAGCTTGTTTGCAGGGGGGGTAAGCAATCAGCCCCAGCATTTT.

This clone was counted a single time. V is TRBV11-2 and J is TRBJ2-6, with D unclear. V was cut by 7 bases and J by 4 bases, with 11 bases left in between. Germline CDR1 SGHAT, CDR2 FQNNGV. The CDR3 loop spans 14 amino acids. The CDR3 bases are TGTGCCAGCACCCCGATTTCCGGGGCCAACGTCCTGACTTTC. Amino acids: CASTPISGANVLTF.

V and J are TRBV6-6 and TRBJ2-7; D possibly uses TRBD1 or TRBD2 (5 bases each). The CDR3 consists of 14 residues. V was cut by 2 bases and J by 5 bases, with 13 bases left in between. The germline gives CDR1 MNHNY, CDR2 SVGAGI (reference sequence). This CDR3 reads CASSYGTYRDEQYF. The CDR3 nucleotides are TGTGCCAGCAGTTACGGGACGTATAGGGACGAGCAGTACTTC.

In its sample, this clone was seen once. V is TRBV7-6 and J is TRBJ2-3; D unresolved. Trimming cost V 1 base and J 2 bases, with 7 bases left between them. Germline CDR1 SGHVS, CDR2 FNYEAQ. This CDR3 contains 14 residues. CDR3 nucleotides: TGTGCCAGCAGCTTAGTGGGGTACACAGATACGCAGTATTTT. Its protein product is CASSLVGYTDTQYF.

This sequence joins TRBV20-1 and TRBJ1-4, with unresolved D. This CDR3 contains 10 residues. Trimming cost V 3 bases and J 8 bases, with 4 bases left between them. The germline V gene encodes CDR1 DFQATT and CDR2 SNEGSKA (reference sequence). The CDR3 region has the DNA TGCAGTGCTAGGGGGGAAAAACTGTTTTTT. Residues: CSARGEKLFF.

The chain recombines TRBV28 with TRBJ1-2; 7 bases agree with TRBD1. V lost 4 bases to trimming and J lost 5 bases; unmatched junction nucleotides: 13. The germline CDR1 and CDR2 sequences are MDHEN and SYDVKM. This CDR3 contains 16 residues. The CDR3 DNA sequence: TGTGCCAGCAGTTCAAGGACAGGCTACTGGCGATATGGCTACACCTTC. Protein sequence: CASSSRTGYWRYGYTF.

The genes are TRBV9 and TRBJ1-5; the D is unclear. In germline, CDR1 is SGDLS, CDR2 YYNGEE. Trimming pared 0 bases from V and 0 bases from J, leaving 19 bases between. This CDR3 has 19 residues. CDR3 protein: CASSVGAPGVVYSNQPQHF. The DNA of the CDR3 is TGTGCCAGCAGCGTAGGAGCCCCTGGAGTGGTCTATAGCAATCAGCCCCAGCATTTT.

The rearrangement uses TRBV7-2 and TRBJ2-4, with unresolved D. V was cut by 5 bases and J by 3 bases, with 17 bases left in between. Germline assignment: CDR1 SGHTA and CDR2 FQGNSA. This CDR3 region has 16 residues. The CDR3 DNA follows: TGTGCCAGCAGCCCTTACAGCAACAGTGGCAAAAACATTCAGTACTTC. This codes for CASSPYSNSGKNIQYF.

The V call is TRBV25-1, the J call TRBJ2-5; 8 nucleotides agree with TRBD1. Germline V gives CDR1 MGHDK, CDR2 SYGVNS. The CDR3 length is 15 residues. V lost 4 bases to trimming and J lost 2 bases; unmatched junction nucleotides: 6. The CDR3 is CASSAWTGLQETQYF. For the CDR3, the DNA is TGTGCCAGCAGTGCCTGGACAGGGCTACAAGAGACCCAGTACTTC.

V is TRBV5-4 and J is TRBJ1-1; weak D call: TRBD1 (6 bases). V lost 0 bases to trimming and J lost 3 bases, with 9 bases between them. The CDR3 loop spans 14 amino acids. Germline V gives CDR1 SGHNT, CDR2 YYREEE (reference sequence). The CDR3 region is CASSLDGGHTEAFF. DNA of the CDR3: TGTGCCAGCAGCTTGGACGGGGGGCACACTGAAGCTTTCTTT.

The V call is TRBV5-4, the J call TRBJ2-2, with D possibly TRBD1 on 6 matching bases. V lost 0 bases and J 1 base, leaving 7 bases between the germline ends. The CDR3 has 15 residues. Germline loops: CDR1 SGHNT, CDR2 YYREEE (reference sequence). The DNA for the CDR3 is TGTGCCAGCAGCTTGGGGACAGTGAACACCGGGGAGCTGTTTTTT. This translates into CASSLGTVNTGELFF. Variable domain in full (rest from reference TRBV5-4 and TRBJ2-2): ETGVTQSPTHLIKTRGQQVTLRCSSQSGHNTVSWYQQALGQGPQFIFQYYREEENGRGNFPPRFSGLQFPNYSSELNVNALELDDSALYLCASSLGTVNTGELFFGEGSRLTVL.

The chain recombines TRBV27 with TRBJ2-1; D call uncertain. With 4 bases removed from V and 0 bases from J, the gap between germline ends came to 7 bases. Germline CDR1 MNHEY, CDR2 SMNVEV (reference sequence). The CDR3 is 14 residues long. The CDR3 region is CASSSTSSYNEQFF. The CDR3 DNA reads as TGTGCCAGCAGTTCTACCAGCTCCTACAATGAGCAGTTCTTC.

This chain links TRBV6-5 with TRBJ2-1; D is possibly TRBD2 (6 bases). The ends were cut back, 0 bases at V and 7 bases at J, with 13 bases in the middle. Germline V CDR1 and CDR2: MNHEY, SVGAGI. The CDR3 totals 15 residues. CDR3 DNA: TGTGCCAGCAGTTACTCCTCATTCCGGGGGAATGAGCAGTTCTTC. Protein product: CASSYSSFRGNEQFF.

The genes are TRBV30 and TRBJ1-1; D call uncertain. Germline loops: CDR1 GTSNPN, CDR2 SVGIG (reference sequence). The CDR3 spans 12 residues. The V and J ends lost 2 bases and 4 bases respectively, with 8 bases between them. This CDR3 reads CAWSRLGTEAFF. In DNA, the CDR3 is TGTGCCTGGAGTCGGTTGGGCACTGAAGCTTTCTTT.

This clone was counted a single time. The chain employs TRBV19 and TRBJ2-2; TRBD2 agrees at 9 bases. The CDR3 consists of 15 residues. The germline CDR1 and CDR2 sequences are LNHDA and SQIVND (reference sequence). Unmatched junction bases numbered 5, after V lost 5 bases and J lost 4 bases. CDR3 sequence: CASSFAGGATGELFF. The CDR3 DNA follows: TGTGCCAGTAGTTTCGCGGGGGGGGCCACCGGGGAGCTGTTTTTT.

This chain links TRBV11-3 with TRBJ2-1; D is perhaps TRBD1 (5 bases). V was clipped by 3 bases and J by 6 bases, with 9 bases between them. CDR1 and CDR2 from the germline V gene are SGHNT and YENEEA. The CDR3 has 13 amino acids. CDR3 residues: CASSLGQGNEQFF. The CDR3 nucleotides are TGTGCCAGCAGCTTGGGGCAAGGCAATGAGCAGTTCTTC. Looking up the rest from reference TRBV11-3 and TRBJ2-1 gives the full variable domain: EAGVVQSPRYKIIEKKQPVAFWCNPISGHNTLYWYLQNLGQGPELLIRYENEEAVDDSQLPKDRFSAERLKGVDSTLKIQPAELGDSAVYLCASSLGQGNEQFFGPGTRLTVL.